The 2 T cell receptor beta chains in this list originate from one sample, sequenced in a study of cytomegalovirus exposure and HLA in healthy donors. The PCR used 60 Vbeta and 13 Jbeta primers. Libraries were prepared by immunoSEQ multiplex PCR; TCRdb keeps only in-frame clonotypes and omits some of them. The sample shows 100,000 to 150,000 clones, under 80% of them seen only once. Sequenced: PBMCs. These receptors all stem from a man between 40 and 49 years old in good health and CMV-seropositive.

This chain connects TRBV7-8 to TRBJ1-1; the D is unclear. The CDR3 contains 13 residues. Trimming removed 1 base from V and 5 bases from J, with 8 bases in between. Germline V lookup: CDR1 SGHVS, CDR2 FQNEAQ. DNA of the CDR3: TGTGCCAGCAGCTTAGACGACGGGACTGAAGCTTTCTTT. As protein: CASSLDDGTEAFF.

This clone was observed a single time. CDR3 DNA sequence: TGTGCCAGCAGCTTGGCCGGACAGAATGAGCAGTTCTTC. The encoded protein is CASSLAGQNEQFF. The rearrangement links TRBV5-5 to TRBJ2-1; tentative D call: TRBD1 (6 bases). Per germline, CDR1 SGHKS and CDR2 YYEKEE (reference sequence). The CDR3 length is 13 residues. Trimming left V 0 bases short and J 7 bases short, with 8 bases between.